One and the same sample provided the 7 T cell receptor beta chains below, sequenced in a study of beta chain features in type 1 diabetes. Expressed TCRB transcripts were sequenced because the isolated RNA had all been reverse transcribed beforehand. Here immunoSEQ multiplex PCR was the method, and the copy in TCRdb shows in-frame clones only, minus some. In the table there are under 300,000 clones, roughly 30% of which are singletons. The sample comprised central memory CD4+ T cells from blood. These receptors were taken from a man aged 30 to 45 in good health.

This clone was seen just once. The sample carries other DNA sequences with the same CDR3. V is TRBV9 and J is TRBJ1-3; D not certain. The CDR3 covers 14 residues. CDR1 SGDLS and CDR2 YYNGEE come from the germline V gene. Deletions cut 0 bases from V and 0 bases from J, with 4 bases between. The CDR3 nucleotides are TGTGCCAGCAGCGTAGCCGGCTCTGGAAACACCATATATTTT. Its protein is CASSVAGSGNTIYF.

The sample holds a few counts of this clone. J is TRBJ2-7 and V is TRBV30; D unresolved. The CDR3 contains 11 residues. Looked up from germline, CDR1 is GTSNPN and CDR2 is SVGIG (reference sequence). The V gene lost 4 bases and the J gene lost 1 base, with 5 bases spanning the gap. Written as DNA, the CDR3 is TGTGCCTGGACCAAGTCCTACGAGCAGTACTTC. This codes for CAWTKSYEQYF.

The V call is TRBV15, the J call TRBJ2-6; a weak D match, TRBD2 (6 bases). Germline CDR1 is LNHNV and CDR2 is YYDKDF (reference sequence). The CDR3 is 18 residues long. The germline V and J ends were trimmed by 6 bases and 0 bases, with 18 bases remaining between them. CDR3 protein: CATRASSASGSGANVLTF. The CDR3 region has the DNA TGTGCCACCAGGGCTTCTAGCGCGAGTGGCTCTGGGGCCAACGTCCTGACTTTC.

This chain links TRBV11-2 with TRBJ1-1; D is unclear. The CDR3 has 12 residues. Per the germline V gene, CDR1 is SGHAT and CDR2 is FQNNGV. Trimming took off 0 bases at V and 12 bases at J, with 11 bases between the two ends. DNA for the CDR3: TGTGCCAGCAGCTTAGATCTTAGGGTTACTTTCTTT. This gives the protein CASSLDLRVTFF.

Only a few counts were recorded for this clone. The chain couples TRBV2 to TRBJ1-6; 7 bases are a match to TRBD1. The CDR3 consists of 15 residues. V gave up 4 bases and J gave up 8 bases; unmatched junction bases: 8. The V gene's germline CDR1 is SNHLY and CDR2 FYNNEI. The CDR3 loop is CASSVGTGAYSPLHF. Written as DNA, the CDR3 is TGTGCCAGCAGTGTCGGAACAGGGGCTTATTCACCCCTCCACTTT.

This clone has more than one count but fewer than ten. The chain's CDR3 is CASSEEVKGTEAFF. The CDR3 DNA sequence: TGTGCCAGCAGTGAAGAGGTCAAGGGCACTGAAGCTTTCTTT. V is TRBV2 and J is TRBJ1-1; D uncertain. V shed 1 base and J shed 4 bases, with 10 bases lying between them. Germline lookup yields CDR1 SNHLY and CDR2 FYNNEI. The CDR3 consists of 14 residues.

This clone was detected a few times. CDR3 region: CASSSTGTGRNIQYF. The CDR3 coding sequence is TGTGCCAGCAGTTCCACCGGGACAGGCCGAAACATTCAGTACTTC. The rearrangement uses TRBV28 and TRBJ2-4; 8 bases agree with TRBD1. Germline trimming cut 4 bases from V and 6 bases from J; bases unmatched to any gene: 8. The germline V gene has CDR1 MDHEN and CDR2 SYDVKM. This CDR3 has 15 residues. Supplemented by reference TRBV28 and TRBJ2-4, the full variable domain reads DVKVTQSSRYLVKRTGEKVFLECVQDMDHENMFWYRQDPGLGLRLIYFSYDVKMKEKGDIPEGYSVSREKKERFSLILESASTNQTSMYLCASSSTGTGRNIQYFGAGTRLSVL.